This record covers a single TCR beta chain. Its antigen is still unknown. Treatment noted: approximately nine-day PBMC culture with coronavirus spike peptide pools or control peptides (ViraFEST assay). The Oncomine TCR Beta short-read assay generated sequence data from the DNA of cultured CD4+ T cells. MiXCR, applied by TCRdb to the PCR reads, yields one record per CDR3 protein. The sample records approximately 26,000 distinct CDR3 sequences, over 60% being singletons. The entry originates in a study of vaccination and CD4 T cells after COVID-19. As for the study in general: Collection of post-vaccine samples followed dose two by a median about 75 days, spanning a range of 14 to 241. Overlapping spike peptides of SARS-CoV-2, HCoV-NL63, HCoV-OC43 and HCoV-229E were used, and cells were stimulated with them. Study-wide points: Reactive clone data from convalescent patients indicated a median of roughly 90% appearing only post-vaccination.

The CDR3 extends over 12 amino acids. V was pared by 0 bases and J by 7 bases, with 7 bases between. The V gene's germline CDR1 is SEHNR and CDR2 FQNEAQ (reference sequence). This chain uses TRBV7-9 with TRBJ2-7; tentative D call: TRBD2 (5 bases). Material for sequencing was CD4+ T cells from blood, cultured in vitro. This clonotype was sampled from a human donor who had recovered from COVID-19. CDR3 sequence reads: CASSLAEAEQYF. The CDR3 region has the DNA TGTGCCAGCAGCTTAGCGGAGGCAGAGCAGTACTTC.